This passage covers 10 T cell receptor beta chains from one sample sequenced in a study of radiotherapy plus CTLA-4 blockade in lung cancer. The method was immunoSEQ multiplex PCR; TCRdb's version includes in-frame clones alone and lacks a portion of them. The sample holds 50,000 to 65,000 clones, approximately 80% seen once. The sample here was peripheral blood, taken from a patient treated with radiotherapy plus ipilimumab. These receptors originate from a human donor with non-small cell lung cancer whose response to radiotherapy plus ipilimumab could not be evaluated.

This clone showed up just a few times. V and J are TRBV27 and TRBJ1-5; TRBD1 aligns across 7 bases. The germline gives CDR1 MNHEY, CDR2 SMNVEV (reference sequence). After removal of 5 bases from V and 2 bases from J, the junction contained 6 bases not matched to a gene. CDR3 size: 15 residues. CDR3 amino acids: CASSRDQGGNQPQHF. DNA for the CDR3: TGTGCCAGCAGTCGAGATCAGGGGGGCAATCAGCCCCAGCATTTT.

The chain uses TRBV7-9 and TRBJ1-4, with a tentative D call TRBD1 (6 bases). Germline CDR1 is SEHNR and CDR2 is FQNEAQ (reference sequence). The CDR3 runs to 16 residues. Between the trimmed V and J ends, which lost 5 bases and 6 bases, there was a span of 19 bases. CDR3 loop: CASSPRRGQADEKLFF. The DNA of the CDR3 is TGTGCCAGCAGCCCAAGGCGGGGGCAAGCGGATGAAAAACTGTTTTTT.

The J gene is TRBJ2-1, the V gene TRBV4-3; TRBD1 matches 11 bases. The CDR3 is made up of 18 amino acids. Germline V gene lookup returns CDR1 LGHNA and CDR2 YSLEER. Losses at the gene ends were 2 bases for V and 10 bases for J; bases not matched to a gene: 16. CDR3 region: CASSQSSGTGGGPGEQFF. CDR3 bases: TGCGCCAGCAGCCAATCTTCCGGGACAGGGGGTGGACCCGGGGAGCAGTTCTTC.

V gene TRBV5-4 combines with J gene TRBJ2-7; 7 bases match TRBD2. CDR3 size: 16 residues. V shed 0 bases, J shed 4 bases, and the junction held 10 bases outside the gene matches. CDR1 and CDR2 from the germline V gene are SGHNT and YYREEE (reference sequence). The CDR3 region has the DNA TGTGCCAGCAGCTTGGAAGGGAGGGCTGCTCAATACGAGCAGTACTTC. Its protein is CASSLEGRAAQYEQYF.

As to this clone: The sample holds other DNA sequences that translate to the same CDR3. The chain employs TRBV27 and TRBJ2-2; TRBD2 aligns across 10 bases. The germline gives CDR1 MNHEY, CDR2 SMNVEV (reference sequence). The CDR3 sequence is 15 residues long. V lost 4 bases, J lost 8 bases, and 7 bases stayed unmatched. The CDR3 region has the DNA TGTGCCAGCAGTTACCTAGCGGGAGTTATTGGGGAGCTGTTTTTT. Its protein is CASSYLAGVIGELFF.

V is TRBV29-1 and J is TRBJ2-3, with a possible D match to TRBD2 (6 bases). V gave up 7 bases and J gave up 5 bases, with 19 bases separating them. The CDR3 extends over 14 amino acids. Germline loops: CDR1 SQVTM, CDR2 ANQGSEA. The CDR3 DNA is TGCAGCGGTTATTCGGGACTCTCCAGAGATACGCAGTATTTT. Translating gives CSGYSGLSRDTQYF.

The CDR3 DNA reads as TGTGCCAGCAGCTCCGGGACAGGCCATAGCAATCAGCCCCAGCATTTT. Translation gives CASSSGTGHSNQPQHF. The V call is TRBV7-8, the J call TRBJ1-5; TRBD1 aligns across 8 bases. From germline, CDR1 is SGHVS and CDR2 FQNEAQ. The CDR3 is 16 amino acids. V trimming: 4 bases; J trimming: 0 bases; junction bases outside the gene matches: 5.

The chain joins TRBV9 to TRBJ2-3; D is possibly TRBD2 (7 bases). The germline V and J ends were trimmed by 4 bases and 1 base, with 16 bases remaining between them. CDR1 and CDR2 (germline): SGDLS, YYNGEE. The CDR3 contains 16 residues. The CDR3 here is CASSPIRGAGTDTQYF. The CDR3 coding sequence is TGTGCCAGCAGCCCCATCCGGGGGGCTGGCACAGATACGCAGTATTTT. The full variable domain, in which reference TRBV9 and TRBJ2-3 provide the parts outside the CDR3, is DSGVTQTPKHLITATGQRVTLRCSPRSGDLSVYWYQQSLDQGLQFLIQYYNGEERAKGNILERFSAQQFPDLHSELNLSSLELGDSALYFCASSPIRGAGTDTQYFGPGTRLTVL.

The gene calls are TRBV4-2 and TRBJ1-3, with D unresolved. Germline V gene data show CDR1 as LGHNA and CDR2 as YNFKEQ. The CDR3 extends over 12 amino acids. Trimming removed 3 bases from V and 8 bases from J, with 8 bases in between. DNA for the CDR3: TGTGCCAGCAGCCAGGGAGCTCACACCATATATTTT. Amino acid sequence: CASSQGAHTIYF.

In its sample, this clone was seen a few times. The chain couples TRBV29-1 to TRBJ2-1; the match to TRBD2 covers 12 bases. CDR1 is SQVTM, CDR2 ANQGSEA, per germline. Trimming took 5 bases from V and 4 from J; bases not matched to a gene: 6. CDR3 size: 15 residues. The CDR3 here is CSVKLLAGGYNEQFF. DNA for the CDR3: TGCAGCGTTAAATTACTAGCGGGGGGATACAATGAGCAGTTCTTC.